This entry lists 27 T cell receptor beta chains sequenced from one sample in a study of T cells in Graves' hyperthyroidism and ophthalmopathy (dated by TCRdb to about 2019). Library method: multiplex PCR. The sample was run on an Illumina HiSeq 2000. TCR beta CDR3 regions were amplified from RNA transcripts. The TCR CDR3 was subjected to a first round of RT-PCR using the HTBI primer set and the Qiagen OneStep RT-PCR kit. The raw public data were reprocessed by TCRdb itself: fastp quality trimming at Q25, MiXCR clonotype calling, in-frame beta chains only. Each record represents a unique CDR3 protein, reported with the most common genes and DNA among its rows. Here the sample has nearly 750,000 distinct CDR3 sequences; 30% to 40% occur a single time. Of the sample, less than 40% falls within the top ten clones. Sequences were obtained from blood. The receptors were gathered from a woman aged 40 to 50 with Graves' hyperthyroidism.

The V call is TRBV6-5, the J call TRBJ2-1; possible D gene TRBD2, 6 bases. Between the trimmed V and J ends, which lost 2 bases and 3 bases, there was a span of 8 bases. The CDR3 totals 14 residues. Germline values: CDR1 MNHEY, CDR2 SVGAGI. The CDR3 nucleotides are TGTGCCAGCAGTTACCCCGGGGGCTACAATGAGCAGTTCTTC. Protein product: CASSYPGGYNEQFF.

This clonotype was picked up many times. J is TRBJ2-2 and V is TRBV7-8; TRBD1 is a possible D gene (6 bases). This CDR3 region has 15 residues. Trimming removed 5 bases from V and 4 bases from J, with 14 bases in between. Germline-derived CDR1 and CDR2 are SGHVS and FQNEAQ. The CDR3: CASSLLGQPTGELFF. The CDR3 coding sequence is TGTGCCAGCAGCCTCCTTGGACAGCCCACCGGGGAGCTGTTTTTT.

The chain employs TRBV9 and TRBJ1-2; possible D gene TRBD1, 5 bases. The germline CDR1 and CDR2 sequences are SGDLS and YYNGEE. The CDR3 runs 16 residues. The V and J ends lost 5 bases and 1 base respectively, with 18 bases between them. Here the CDR3 DNA reads TGTGCCAGCAGTTACTCGGGGCAGGGAAATAACTATGGCTACACCTTC. Translation: CASSYSGQGNNYGYTF.

In this sample, this clonotype turned up many times. The chain employs TRBV10-1 and TRBJ2-6, with D maybe TRBD1 (5 bases). Between the trimmed V and J ends, which lost 2 bases and 0 bases, there was a span of 8 bases. The CDR3 is 16 amino acids. CDR1 and CDR2 (germline): WNHNN, SYGVQD (reference sequence). As DNA, the CDR3 is TGCGCCAGCAGTGAGGGACACAACTCTGGGGCCAACGTCCTGACTTTC. This translates into CASSEGHNSGANVLTF.

This clonotype was detected a few times. This may arise from a read error, as a much more abundant clone is one base away. The chain recombines TRBV10-3 with TRBJ1-2; the match to TRBD1 covers 7 bases. The CDR3 loop spans 14 amino acids. J lost 2 bases, V lost 2 bases, and 2 bases had no gene match. The V gene's germline CDR1 is ENHRY and CDR2 SYGVKD. The CDR3 sequence: CAISEETGNYGYTF. The CDR3, as DNA: TGTGCCATCAGTGAGGAGACAGGGAACTATGGCTACACCTTC.

This clonotype was counted ten times or more. In nucleotides, the CDR3 is TGCGCCAGCAGCCCAGACAGGGGCTTGAACACTGAAGCTTTCTTT. Translated: CASSPDRGLNTEAFF. V usage is TRBV5-1 and J usage is TRBJ1-1; TRBD1 matches at 8 bases. This CDR3 has 15 amino acids. The germline V gene has CDR1 SGHRS and CDR2 YFSETQ. J lost 0 bases, V lost 4 bases, and 5 bases had no gene match.

The CDR3 sequence is CATYSGAEEQYF. The CDR3 bases are TGTGCCACCTATTCGGGGGCTGAAGAGCAGTACTTC. The rearrangement joins TRBV11-2 to TRBJ2-7; D possibly uses TRBD1 or TRBD2 (6 bases each). CDR3 length equals 12 residues. Germline-derived CDR1 and CDR2 are SGHAT and FQNNGV. Trimming left V 10 bases short and J 7 bases short, with 17 bases between.

This clonotype turned up a few times. The gene calls are TRBV6-1 and TRBJ2-5; D possibly corresponds to TRBD1 (6 bases). The CDR3 has 14 amino acids. The V gene's germline CDR1 is MNHNS and CDR2 SASEGT. Trimming cost V 2 bases and J 5 bases, with 12 bases left between them. CDR3 DNA sequence: TGTGCCAGCAGTGAATCCCCAGGGGAGGAGACCCAGTACTTC. Translation: CASSESPGEETQYF.

This clonotype was recorded many times. The chain links TRBV29-1 to TRBJ2-2; TRBD1 aligns across 12 bases. The CDR3 loop spans 14 amino acids. Looked up from germline, CDR1 is SQVTM and CDR2 is ANQGSEA. After removal of 8 bases from V and 8 bases from J, the junction contained 9 bases not matched to a gene. As DNA, the CDR3 is TGCAGCACCTGGGACAGGGGGCGCGAAGGGGAGCTGTTTTTT. It encodes CSTWDRGREGELFF.

The rearrangement links TRBV9 to TRBJ2-5; D perhaps matches TRBD2 (6 bases). Trimming cost V 0 bases and J 3 bases, with 12 bases left between them. Germline CDR1 SGDLS, CDR2 YYNGEE. The CDR3 has 15 residues. This CDR3 is CASSVEARLEETQYF. CDR3 coding DNA: TGTGCCAGCAGCGTAGAGGCCAGACTAGAAGAGACCCAGTACTTC.

On this clonotype: One junction end disagrees with the germline gene, perhaps due to a read error. This chain joins TRBV19 and TRBJ1-5; D is possibly TRBD1 (5 bases). CDR1 is LNHDA, CDR2 SQIVND, per germline (reference sequence). There are 20 residues in the CDR3. CDR3 in amino acids: CASSDSGHRRFSGGNHPQHF. CDR3 DNA sequence: TGTGCCAGTAGCGATAGCGGACACCGAAGGTTTTCAGGTGGCAATCATCCCCAGCATTTT.

The V gene is TRBV29-1, the J gene TRBJ2-1, with 9 nucleotides matching TRBD1. The germline gives CDR1 SQVTM, CDR2 ANQGSEA. The V and J ends lost 0 bases and 10 bases, in that order; junction bases with no gene match: 10. The CDR3 has 15 residues. CDR3 coding DNA: TGCAGCGTTGAAGATTCGGGGACAGGGCACTACGAGCAGTTCTTC. Translated, it gives CSVEDSGTGHYEQFF.

This clonotype was recorded many times. This rearrangement joins TRBV19 to TRBJ1-2; D remains unclear. Between the trimmed V and J ends, which lost 2 bases and 2 bases, there was a span of 9 bases. The CDR3 is made up of 14 amino acids. The germline V gene encodes CDR1 LNHDA and CDR2 SQIVND (reference sequence). The CDR3 spells CASSISATNYGYTF. CDR3 bases: TGTGCCAGTAGTATAAGTGCTACAAACTATGGCTACACCTTC.

The rearrangement joins TRBV4-1 to TRBJ1-5, with a tentative D call TRBD1 (5 bases). Trimming removed 4 bases from V and 0 bases from J, with 16 bases in between. Germline V lookup: CDR1 MGHRA, CDR2 YSYEKL. The CDR3 consists of 17 residues. The CDR3 sequence is CASSPQGGFDSNQPQHF. DNA of the CDR3: TGCGCCAGCAGCCCCCAGGGTGGGTTCGATAGCAATCAGCCCCAGCATTTT.

This clonotype was found many times. This CDR3 is CSQSCNSNQPQHF. Written as DNA, the CDR3 is TGCAGTCAAAGTTGTAATAGCAATCAGCCCCAGCATTTT. This sequence joins TRBV29-1 and TRBJ1-5; D is unresolved. The CDR3 is made up of 13 amino acids. The germline V gene encodes CDR1 SQVTM and CDR2 ANQGSEA.

This clonotype was observed a single time. This chain joins TRBV7-6 and TRBJ2-7, with D perhaps matching TRBD1 or TRBD2 (7 bases each). V gave up 2 bases and J gave up 5 bases, with 19 bases separating them. The germline gives CDR1 SGHVS, CDR2 FNYEAQ. CDR3 size: 16 residues. Written as DNA, the CDR3 is TGTGCCAGCAGCTTAATGGGGCAGGGGGGGACGGACGAGCAGTACTTC. This gives the protein CASSLMGQGGTDEQYF.

This clonotype has just a few counts. The chain couples TRBV27 to TRBJ2-5; 9 bases are shared with TRBD2. After removal of 5 bases from V and 7 bases from J, the junction contained 11 bases not matched to a gene. Germline V CDR1 and CDR2: MNHEY, SMNVEV (reference sequence). The CDR3 runs 15 residues. CDR3 region: CASSRGLAGVGTQYF. CDR3 sequence (DNA): TGTGCCAGCAGTCGCGGATTAGCGGGAGTTGGGACCCAGTACTTC.

This chain connects TRBV19 to TRBJ2-3; D is uncertain. The CDR3 is 12 residues long. Trimming took 6 bases from V and 6 from J, leaving 10 bases between them. CDR1 LNHDA and CDR2 SQIVND come from the germline V gene (reference sequence). CDR3 sequence: CASSQQVDTQYF. The CDR3 region has the DNA TGTGCCAGTAGCCAGCAAGTTGATACGCAGTATTTT.

The V call is TRBV10-3, the J call TRBJ2-1; TRBD2 is a possible D gene (6 bases). The CDR3 sequence is 16 residues long. Looked up from germline, CDR1 is ENHRY and CDR2 is SYGVKD. V was cut by 7 bases and J by 7 bases, with 23 bases left in between. The chain's CDR3 is CAITLTASAIDNEQFF. The CDR3 DNA reads TGTGCCATCACCTTGACGGCTAGCGCAATCGATAATGAGCAGTTCTTC.

Regarding this clonotype: At one boundary the junction diverges from the germline segment, which might be a read error. The J gene is TRBJ2-5, the V gene TRBV9; perhaps TRBD1 as D (5 bases). The CDR3 runs 16 residues. CDR1 is SGDLS and CDR2 is YYNGEE in the germline V gene. The CDR3 loop is CAGSVESRATQETQYF. The CDR3 region has the DNA TGTGCCGGCAGCGTAGAATCCAGGGCAACCCAAGAGACCCAGTACTTC.

This clonotype has ten or more counts. The V and J genes are TRBV2 and TRBJ2-7, with unresolved D. With 3 bases removed from V and 2 bases from J, the gap between germline ends came to 5 bases. This CDR3 has 12 amino acids. Germline V gives CDR1 SNHLY, CDR2 FYNNEI. Written as DNA, the CDR3 is TGTGCCAGCAGTGACGAAACCTACGAGCAGTACTTC. Translating gives CASSDETYEQYF.

This clonotype was seen a handful of times. This may arise from a read error, as a much more abundant clone is one base away. The V call is TRBV6-5, the J call TRBJ1-5, with 7 bases matching TRBD1. The CDR3 is made up of 13 amino acids. V lost 4 bases to trimming and J lost 5 bases; unmatched junction nucleotides: 2. Looked up from germline, CDR1 is MNHEY and CDR2 is SVGAGI. The CDR3 loop reads CASSSDRDQPQHF. DNA for the CDR3: TGTGCCAGCAGTTCCGACAGGGATCAGCCCCAGCATTTT.

The genes are TRBV12-5 and TRBJ2-3, with a tentative D call TRBD1 (6 bases). The V and J ends lost 6 bases and 0 bases respectively, with 10 bases between them. Germline V gene lookup returns CDR1 LGHNT and CDR2 FRNRAP. The length of the CDR3 is 14 residues. Here the CDR3 DNA reads TGTGCTAGTGGCCAGGACAGAAGCACAGATACGCAGTATTTT. Translation: CASGQDRSTDTQYF.

Many counts were recorded for this clonotype. This chain joins TRBV6-6 and TRBJ1-5; D is undetermined. Germline CDR1 reads MNHNY; CDR2 reads SVGAGI (reference sequence). Between the trimmed V and J ends, which lost 4 bases and 5 bases, there was a span of 12 bases. The CDR3 is 14 amino acids. CDR3 sequence reads: CASSSEGGHQPQHF. As DNA, the CDR3 is TGTGCCAGCAGTTCGGAGGGCGGTCATCAGCCCCAGCATTTT.

The CDR3 nucleotides are TGTGCCAGCAGCCAACGAAGGCCAGGGGGGGTTGTGAAAGTC. Protein: CASSQRRPGGVVKV. The V gene is TRBV7-8, the J gene TRBJ2-7; D is perhaps TRBD1 or TRBD2 (7 bases each). There are 14 residues in the CDR3. The germline CDR1 and CDR2 sequences are SGHVS and FQNEAQ.

This clonotype was counted between two and nine times. The J gene is TRBJ2-5, the V gene TRBV4-1; the D is unclear. CDR3 length: 13 residues. The V and J ends lost 0 bases and 5 bases respectively, with 7 bases between them. Per germline, CDR1 MGHRA and CDR2 YSYEKL. The CDR3 nucleotides read TGCGCCAGCAGCCAAGAGCAGAGGGAGACCCAGTACTTC. Protein: CASSQEQRETQYF.

The rearrangement joins TRBV4-3 to TRBJ2-7; 8 nucleotides line up with TRBD1. Germline V CDR1 and CDR2: LGHNA, YSLEER. The CDR3 contains 16 residues. Germline trimming cut 0 bases from V and 4 bases from J; bases unmatched to any gene: 8. The CDR3 nucleotides read TGCGCCAGCAGCCAAGATAACCAGGGGGCTTCGTACGAGCAGTACTTC. This gives the protein CASSQDNQGASYEQYF.